These 20 T cell receptor beta chains were sequenced from one sample in a study of T cells in Graves' hyperthyroidism and ophthalmopathy. What was amplified from RNA transcripts were TCR beta CDR3 regions. RT-PCR in the first round (using the HTBI primer set) targeted the TCR CDR3. TCRdb re-derived calls from the multiplex PCR reads in MiXCR, one entry per CDR3 protein. The sample has under 750,000 distinct CDR3 sequences, approximately 19% seen once. The sample consisted of blood. These receptors originate from a woman aged 45-65 years with Graves' hyperthyroidism that later progressed to Graves' ophthalmopathy.

As regards this clonotype: Since a much larger clone is just one base distant, this may be a read error. The V call is TRBV7-8, the J call TRBJ1-1; 8 bases are a match to TRBD1. J lost 7 bases, V lost 5 bases, and 12 bases had no gene match. This CDR3 has 15 amino acids. Germline V gene lookup returns CDR1 SGHVS and CDR2 FQNEAQ. The CDR3 region is CASSKDRGRGVEAFF. The CDR3 nucleotides read TGTGCCAGCAGCAAAGACAGGGGCCGAGGGGTTGAAGCTTTCTTT. Filled out from reference TRBV7-8 and TRBJ1-1, the complete variable domain reads GAGVSQSPRYKVAKRGQDVALRCDPISGHVSLFWYQQALGQGPEFLTYFQNEAQLDKSGLPSDRFFAERPEGSVSTLKIQRTQQEDSAVYLCASSKDRGRGVEAFFGQGTRLTVV.

At least ten counts were recorded for this clonotype. The chain has TRBV30 and TRBJ2-5; a possible D gene is TRBD2 (6 bases). Between the trimmed V and J ends, which lost 1 base and 1 base, there was a span of 13 bases. The CDR3 loop spans 15 amino acids. Germline CDR1 GTSNPN, CDR2 SVGIG (reference sequence). CDR3 bases: TGTGCCTGGAGTGGCAATAGCGGCTTCCAAGAGACCCAGTACTTC. It yields the protein CAWSGNSGFQETQYF. The variable domain in full, completed from reference TRBV30 and TRBJ2-5, reads SQTIHQWPATLVQPVGSPLSLECTVEGTSNPNLYWYRQAAGRGLQLLFYSVGIGQISSEVPQNLSASRPQDRQFILSSKKLLLSDSGFYLCAWSGNSGFQETQYFGPGTRLLVL.

This clonotype was detected ten times or more. The chain carries TRBV3-1 and TRBJ1-3; D is unclear. Germline V CDR1 and CDR2: LGHDT, YNNKEL (reference sequence). CDR3 length equals 15 residues. Between the trimmed V and J ends, which lost 1 base and 0 bases, there was a span of 7 bases. CDR3 region: CASSQGAASGNTIYF. Written as DNA, the CDR3 is TGTGCCAGCAGCCAAGGGGCAGCCTCTGGAAACACCATATATTTT.

This clonotype was seen at least ten times. The chain couples TRBV11-2 to TRBJ2-5; tentatively, D is TRBD1 (5 bases). The V end lost 2 bases, the J end lost 5 bases, and 18 bases lay between the germline ends. This CDR3 region has 16 residues. The germline gives CDR1 SGHAT, CDR2 FQNNGV. Here the CDR3 reads CASSLTLKGAGETQYF. The CDR3 DNA reads as TGTGCCAGCAGCTTAACCCTCAAAGGGGCCGGTGAGACCCAGTACTTC.

The chain links TRBV4-1 to TRBJ2-2, with D perhaps matching TRBD1 (6 bases). The CDR3 totals 15 residues. Germline-derived CDR1 and CDR2 are MGHRA and YSYEKL. V lost 2 bases to trimming and J lost 1 base, with 8 bases between them. CDR3 protein: CASSQQGMNTGELFF. CDR3 bases: TGCGCCAGCAGCCAACAGGGGATGAACACCGGGGAGCTGTTTTTT.

This clonotype was found many times. The chain couples TRBV7-3 to TRBJ2-7; the D gene is possibly TRBD1 (6 bases). V lost 2 bases, J lost 6 bases, and 17 bases lay in between. CDR3 length: 15 residues. Per the germline V gene, CDR1 is SGHTA and CDR2 is FQGTGA. The CDR3 DNA is TGTGCCAGCAGCTTAGAGGCCAGGGGAAGGGCCGAGCAGTACTTC. Translating it yields CASSLEARGRAEQYF.

The chain recombines TRBV4-1 with TRBJ2-7; D is uncertain. The J call is in doubt because the DNA end fits TRBJ2-1 better. The CDR3 has 16 amino acids. Per germline, CDR1 MGHRA and CDR2 YSYEKL. This chain's CDR3 is CASSQDLATESYEQFF. The CDR3 DNA reads TGCGCCAGCAGCCAAGATTTGGCGACTGAGTCCTACGAGCAGTTCTTC.

Ten or more counts support this clonotype. V and J are TRBV5-1 and TRBJ2-1; 8 bases agree with TRBD2. The J segment lost 5 bases and the V segment lost 5 bases, leaving 6 bases of the junction unmatched. CDR3 length: 14 amino acids. Germline CDR1 and CDR2: SGHRS and YFSETQ. The CDR3, as DNA: TGCGCCAGCAGAACAATAGCGGGGAACAATGAGCAGTTCTTC. It encodes CASRTIAGNNEQFF.

This clonotype came up a few times. The J gene is TRBJ2-1, the V gene TRBV11-3, with 12 positions matching TRBD2. CDR1 and CDR2 (germline): SGHNT, YENEEA. With V trimmed by 5 bases and J by 0 bases, 11 bases remained unmatched. The CDR3 spans 19 residues. CDR3 in amino acids: CASSLRTSGDFFSYNEQFF. The CDR3 DNA reads as TGTGCCAGCAGCCTTCGGACTAGCGGGGATTTTTTCTCCTACAATGAGCAGTTCTTC.

V usage is TRBV5-4 and J usage is TRBJ2-3; D possibly uses TRBD1 or TRBD2 (5 bases each). V lost 4 bases and J 2 bases, leaving 17 bases between the germline ends. CDR3 length equals 16 residues. Germline lookup yields CDR1 SGHNT and CDR2 YYREEE (reference sequence). The CDR3 loop is CASSTTGTGNTDTQYF. In DNA form, the CDR3 reads TGTGCCAGCAGCACCACCGGGACGGGGAACACAGATACGCAGTATTTT.

This clonotype occurred many times. Here the CDR3 DNA reads TGTGCCAGCAGCAGGAATGGGGCCAACGTCCTGACTTTC. It encodes CASSRNGANVLTF. This chain connects TRBV6-1 to TRBJ2-6; D uncertain. V dropped 6 bases and J dropped 3 bases, with 6 bases sitting between them. This CDR3 has 13 residues. Germline V gives CDR1 MNHNS, CDR2 SASEGT.

This clonotype has a handful of counts. The chain links TRBV4-1 to TRBJ1-2; D call uncertain. CDR3 length: 15 residues. Germline V gene lookup returns CDR1 MGHRA and CDR2 YSYEKL. The V and J ends lost 3 bases and 0 bases respectively, with 11 bases between them. The CDR3 nucleotides read TGCGCCAGCAGCCAGACGGACGGGACTAACTATGGCTACACCTTC. Amino acids: CASSQTDGTNYGYTF.

This clonotype was seen at least ten times. This chain connects TRBV18 to TRBJ2-3; TRBD1 matches 10 bases. The ends lost 0 bases at V and 7 bases at J; junction bases unmatched: 7. CDR3 length equals 16 residues. Germline CDR1 is KGHSH and CDR2 is LQKENI. The CDR3 DNA follows: TGTGCCAGCTCACCACCGTCCGGGACAGGGGCGTATACGCAGTATTTT. This sequence encodes CASSPPSGTGAYTQYF.

This clonotype was seen a few times. The chain links TRBV6-5 to TRBJ1-4; no definite D call. CDR1 MNHEY and CDR2 SVGAGI come from the germline V gene. Trimming shortened V by 0 bases and J by 8 bases, and 16 bases separated the two germline ends. This CDR3 comprises 16 residues. CDR3 amino acids: CASSYSKLGDGEKLFF. The DNA of the CDR3 is TGTGCCAGCAGTTACTCGAAATTGGGCGATGGAGAAAAACTGTTTTTT.

This rearrangement joins TRBV12-3 or TRBV12-4 to TRBJ2-6; TRBD1 is a possible D gene (5 bases). The CDR3 is 16 amino acids. V shed 1 base and J shed 2 bases, with 9 bases lying between them. The CDR3 DNA reads as TGTGCCAGCAGTTTAGAGGGGCTCACTGGGGCCAACGTCCTGACTTTC. It yields the protein CASSLEGLTGANVLTF.

This clonotype was detected a few times. The chain couples TRBV9 to TRBJ1-3, with D possibly being TRBD1 (6 bases). The length of the CDR3 is 17 residues. Per the germline V gene, CDR1 is SGDLS and CDR2 is YYNGEE. Trimming removed 2 bases from V and 4 bases from J, with 19 bases in between. CDR3 region: CASSVGTSTTVGNTIYF. CDR3 nucleotides: TGTGCCAGCAGCGTGGGGACATCCACGACGGTGGGAAACACCATATATTTT.

This clonotype has a count of ten or more. The rearrangement joins TRBV18 to TRBJ2-5; 7 bases line up with TRBD2. From germline, CDR1 is KGHSH and CDR2 LQKENI. V lost 5 bases, J lost 1 base, and 7 bases stayed unmatched. The CDR3 contains 15 residues. In DNA form, the CDR3 reads TGTGCCAGCTCAACGACAACTAGCGCCCAAGAGACCCAGTACTTC. It codes for CASSTTTSAQETQYF.

In regard to this clonotype: Given a much more abundant clone one base away, this may be a read error. V is TRBV27 and J is TRBJ2-1, with 13 positions matching TRBD2. Germline CDR1 is MNHEY and CDR2 is SMNVEV (reference sequence). The CDR3 is 16 amino acids. The CDR3 coding sequence is TGTGCCTGCAGTTTTACTAGCGGGGGGGCCCTCGATGAGCAGTTCTTC. Translated: CACSFTSGGALDEQFF.

The table lists this clonotype with many counts. The chain carries TRBV7-2 and TRBJ2-1; D gene ambiguous. Looked up from germline, CDR1 is SGHTA and CDR2 is FQGNSA. This CDR3 is built from 18 residues. The V and J ends lost 1 base and 4 bases respectively, with 20 bases between them. The chain's CDR3 is CASSLESYTEGIYNEQFF. The CDR3 bases are TGTGCCAGCAGCTTAGAGTCCTACACGGAAGGGATATACAATGAGCAGTTCTTC.

This clonotype was recorded at least ten times. The CDR3 loop is CASSQGQGEAFF. The CDR3 DNA follows: TGTGCCAGCAGTCAGGGACAGGGTGAAGCTTTCTTT. The rearrangement joins TRBV7-3 to TRBJ1-1, with 9 positions matching TRBD1. V lost 6 bases to trimming and J lost 7 bases; unmatched junction nucleotides: 3. CDR1 is SGHTA, CDR2 FQGTGA, per germline. The CDR3 runs 12 residues.